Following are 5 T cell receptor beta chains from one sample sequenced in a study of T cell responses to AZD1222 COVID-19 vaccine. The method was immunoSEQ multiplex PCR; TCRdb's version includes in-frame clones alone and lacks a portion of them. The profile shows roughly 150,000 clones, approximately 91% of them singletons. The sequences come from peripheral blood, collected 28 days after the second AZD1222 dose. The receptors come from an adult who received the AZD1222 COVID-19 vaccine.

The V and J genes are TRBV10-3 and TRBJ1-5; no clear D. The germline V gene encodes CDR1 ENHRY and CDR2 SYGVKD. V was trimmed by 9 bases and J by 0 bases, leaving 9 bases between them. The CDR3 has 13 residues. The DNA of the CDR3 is TGTGCCATGGTTCAATTTAGCAATCAGCCCCAGCATTTT. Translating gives CAMVQFSNQPQHF.

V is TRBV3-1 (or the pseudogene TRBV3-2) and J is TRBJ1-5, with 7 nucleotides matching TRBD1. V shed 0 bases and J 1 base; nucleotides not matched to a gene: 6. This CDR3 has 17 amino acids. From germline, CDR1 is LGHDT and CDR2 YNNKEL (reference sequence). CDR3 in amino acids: CASSQDYSGGSNQPQHF. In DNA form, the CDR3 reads TGTGCCAGCAGCCAAGATTATTCAGGGGGAAGCAATCAGCCCCAGCATTTT.

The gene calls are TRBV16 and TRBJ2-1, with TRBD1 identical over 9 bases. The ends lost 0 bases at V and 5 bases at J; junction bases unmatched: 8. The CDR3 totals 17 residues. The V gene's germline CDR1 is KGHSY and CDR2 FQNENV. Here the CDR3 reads CASSQSITGGINNEQFF. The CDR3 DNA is TGTGCCAGCAGCCAATCGATCACAGGGGGCATCAACAATGAGCAGTTCTTC.

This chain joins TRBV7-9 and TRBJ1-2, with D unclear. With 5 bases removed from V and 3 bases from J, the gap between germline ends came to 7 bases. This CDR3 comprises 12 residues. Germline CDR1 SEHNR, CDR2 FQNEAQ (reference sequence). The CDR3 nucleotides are TGTGCCAGCAGCCCCCGGGACTATGGCTACACCTTC. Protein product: CASSPRDYGYTF.

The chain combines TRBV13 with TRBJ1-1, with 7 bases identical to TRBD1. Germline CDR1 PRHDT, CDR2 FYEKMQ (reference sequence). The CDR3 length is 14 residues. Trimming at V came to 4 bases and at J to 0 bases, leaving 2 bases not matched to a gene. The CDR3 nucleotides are TGTGCCAGCAGCTACAGGGGTTTGAACACTGAAGCTTTCTTT. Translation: CASSYRGLNTEAFF.